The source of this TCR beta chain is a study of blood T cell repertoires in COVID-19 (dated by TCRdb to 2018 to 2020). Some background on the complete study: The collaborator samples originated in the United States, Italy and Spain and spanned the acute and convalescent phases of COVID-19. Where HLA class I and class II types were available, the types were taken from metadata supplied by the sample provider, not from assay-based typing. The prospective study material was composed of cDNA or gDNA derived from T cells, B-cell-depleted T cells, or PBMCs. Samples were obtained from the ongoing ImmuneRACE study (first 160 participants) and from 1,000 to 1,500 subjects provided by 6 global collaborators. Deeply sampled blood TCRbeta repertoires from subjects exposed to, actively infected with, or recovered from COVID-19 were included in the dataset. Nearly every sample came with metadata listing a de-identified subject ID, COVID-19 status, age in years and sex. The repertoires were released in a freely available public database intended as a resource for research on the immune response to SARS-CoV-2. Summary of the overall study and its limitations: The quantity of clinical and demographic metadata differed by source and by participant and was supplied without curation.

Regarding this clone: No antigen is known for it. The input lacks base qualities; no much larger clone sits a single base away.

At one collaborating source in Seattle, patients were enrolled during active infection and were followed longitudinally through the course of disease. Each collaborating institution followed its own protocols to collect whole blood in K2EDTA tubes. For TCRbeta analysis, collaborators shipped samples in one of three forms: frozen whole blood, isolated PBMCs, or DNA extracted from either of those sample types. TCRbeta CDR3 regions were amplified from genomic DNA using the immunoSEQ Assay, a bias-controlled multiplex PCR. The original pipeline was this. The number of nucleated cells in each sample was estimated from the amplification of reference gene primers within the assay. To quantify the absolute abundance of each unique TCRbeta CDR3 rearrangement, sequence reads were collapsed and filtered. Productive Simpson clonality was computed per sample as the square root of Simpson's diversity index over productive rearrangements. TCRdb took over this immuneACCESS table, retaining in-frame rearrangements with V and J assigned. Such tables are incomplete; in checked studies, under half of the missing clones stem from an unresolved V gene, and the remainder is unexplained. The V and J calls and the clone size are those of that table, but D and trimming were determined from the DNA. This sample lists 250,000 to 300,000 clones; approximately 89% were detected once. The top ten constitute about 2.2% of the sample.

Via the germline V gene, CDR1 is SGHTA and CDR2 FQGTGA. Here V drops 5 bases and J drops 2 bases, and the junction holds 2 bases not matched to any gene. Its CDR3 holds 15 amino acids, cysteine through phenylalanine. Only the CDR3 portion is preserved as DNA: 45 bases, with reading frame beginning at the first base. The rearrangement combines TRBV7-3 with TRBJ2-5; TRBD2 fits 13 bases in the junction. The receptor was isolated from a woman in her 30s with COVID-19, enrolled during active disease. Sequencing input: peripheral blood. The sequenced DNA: TGTGCCAGCAGCACTAGCGGGGGGGAGCAAGAGACCCAGTACTTC. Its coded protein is CASSTSGGEQETQYF. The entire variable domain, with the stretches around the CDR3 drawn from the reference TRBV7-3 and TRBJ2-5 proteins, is GAGVSQTPSNKVTEKGKYVELRCDPISGHTALYWYRQSLGQGPEFLIYFQGTGAADDSGLPNDRFFAVRPEGSVSTLKIQRTERGDSAVYLCASSTSGGEQETQYFGPGTRLLVL.